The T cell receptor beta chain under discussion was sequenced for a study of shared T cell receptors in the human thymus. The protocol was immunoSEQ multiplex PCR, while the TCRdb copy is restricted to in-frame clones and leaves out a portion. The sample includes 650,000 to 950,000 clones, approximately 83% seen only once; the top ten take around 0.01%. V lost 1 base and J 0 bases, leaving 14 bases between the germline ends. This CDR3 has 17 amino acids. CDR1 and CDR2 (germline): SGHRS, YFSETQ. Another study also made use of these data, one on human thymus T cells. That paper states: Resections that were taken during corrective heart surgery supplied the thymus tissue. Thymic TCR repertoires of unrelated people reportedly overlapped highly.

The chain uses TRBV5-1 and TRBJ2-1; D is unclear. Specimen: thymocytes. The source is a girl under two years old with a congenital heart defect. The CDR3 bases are TGCGCCAGCAGCTTGTCTCCCTCTTTTAGCTCCTACAATGAGCAGTTCTTC. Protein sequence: CASSLSPSFSSYNEQFF.